These 6 T cell receptor beta chains originate from one sample sequenced in a study of blood T cell repertoires in COVID-19. The method was immunoSEQ multiplex PCR; TCRdb's version includes in-frame clones alone and lacks a portion of them. This table holds 65,000 to 90,000 clones, approximately 81% found once. The sample was peripheral blood. These receptors originate from a woman aged 80 or over with active or convalescent COVID-19.

V gene TRBV7-8 combines with J gene TRBJ2-6; 12 nucleotides line up with TRBD1. Germline V gene lookup returns CDR1 SGHVS and CDR2 FQNEAQ. The CDR3 contains 18 residues. V was clipped by 2 bases and J by 4 bases; unmatched bases: 6. CDR3 in amino acids: CASSLMGQGARGANVLTF. For the CDR3, the DNA is TGTGCCAGCAGCTTAATGGGACAGGGGGCGCGAGGGGCCAACGTCCTGACTTTC.

The table lists this clone with a few counts. The chain uses TRBV19 and TRBJ2-5, with 11 bases identical to TRBD2. V shed 6 bases, J shed 5 bases, and the junction held 8 bases outside the gene matches. This CDR3 is built from 15 residues. Germline CDR1 and CDR2: LNHDA and SQIVND (reference sequence). CDR3 in amino acids: CASRETSGSQETQYF. The CDR3, as DNA: TGTGCCAGTAGAGAAACTAGCGGGAGTCAGGAGACCCAGTACTTC.

The gene calls are TRBV7-2 and TRBJ2-5; D is ambiguous. The germline V gene has CDR1 SGHTA and CDR2 FQGNSA. The CDR3 covers 12 residues. Between the trimmed V and J ends, which lost 5 bases and 3 bases, there was a span of 7 bases. The CDR3: CASSTREETQYF. The DNA of the CDR3 is TGTGCCAGCAGCACCCGAGAAGAGACCCAGTACTTC.

This chain connects TRBV7-2 to TRBJ2-3; D is possibly TRBD2 (5 bases). Germline CDR1 SGHTA, CDR2 FQGNSA. The ends were cut back, 5 bases at V and 3 bases at J, with 18 bases in the middle. CDR3 length equals 16 residues. Here the CDR3 reads CASSTPPRRPTDTQYF. The CDR3 region has the DNA TGTGCCAGCAGCACCCCCCCTAGGAGGCCAACAGATACGCAGTATTTT.

The V and J genes are TRBV6-6 and TRBJ2-5; perhaps TRBD2 as D (5 bases). The V end was cut by 6 bases, the J end by 5 bases, with 22 bases between. The germline V gene encodes CDR1 MNHNY and CDR2 SVGAGI (reference sequence). The CDR3 length is 16 residues. In DNA, the CDR3 is TGTGCCAGCAGGGCCAGGCAGGACCCTTGGAGGGAGACCCAGTACTTC. Its translation is CASRARQDPWRETQYF.

The chain combines TRBV2 with TRBJ2-2; TRBD2 matches at 12 bases. Trimming took 7 bases from V and 6 from J; bases not matched to a gene: 3. The CDR3 has 14 amino acids. Per germline, CDR1 SNHLY and CDR2 FYNNEI. For the CDR3, the DNA is TGTGCCAGCAAAGCTAGCGGGGGGGCCGGGGAGCTGTTTTTT. Translating gives CASKASGGAGELFF.